This entry lists 14 T cell receptor beta chains sequenced from one sample in a study of cytomegalovirus exposure and HLA in healthy donors. Here immunoSEQ multiplex PCR was the method, and the copy in TCRdb shows in-frame clones only, minus some. Of 260,000 or so clones in the sample, 87% were seen once. Sequencing was performed on PBMCs. The receptors derive from a man aged 18-30 years in good health and CMV-seronegative.

The chain carries TRBV28 and TRBJ1-5, with TRBD1 matching over 8 bases. This CDR3 has 13 residues. Germline V CDR1 and CDR2: MDHEN, SYDVKM. The trim removed 10 bases at V and 3 bases at J, leaving 5 bases unmatched. Here the CDR3 DNA reads TGTGCCACCAAGACAGGGGACAATCAGCCCCAGCATTTT. Its protein is CATKTGDNQPQHF.

The chain links TRBV7-9 to TRBJ1-5; D gene uncertain. The germline CDR1 and CDR2 sequences are SEHNR and FQNEAQ (reference sequence). The CDR3 is made up of 12 amino acids. V dropped 5 bases and J dropped 8 bases, with 10 bases sitting between them. The CDR3, as DNA: TGTGCCAGCAGCCGAGAGATGGAGCCCCAGCATTTT. This codes for CASSREMEPQHF.

V usage is TRBV9 and J usage is TRBJ2-1; 7 bases are a match to TRBD2. The CDR3 covers 20 residues. Germline CDR1 and CDR2: SGDLS and YYNGEE. V dropped 3 bases and J dropped 6; count of bases not matched to a gene: 24. CDR3 nucleotide sequence: TGTGCCAGCAGCGAATCGCGGGAGATTCCCTCCATATCCCATATCAATGAGCAGTTCTTC. Translated, it gives CASSESREIPSISHINEQFF.

The chain is built from TRBV7-2 and TRBJ2-2, with 7 bases lining up with TRBD1. CDR1 and CDR2 from the germline V gene are SGHTA and FQGNSA. V lost 5 bases to trimming and J lost 5 bases; unmatched junction nucleotides: 11. This CDR3 region has 16 residues. As DNA, the CDR3 is TGTGCCAGCAGCCGAACAGGGGAATTTAGGACCGGGGAGCTGTTTTTT. Amino acid sequence: CASSRTGEFRTGELFF.

This clone occurred once. V gene TRBV10-3 combines with J gene TRBJ2-7; tentative D call: TRBD1 (6 bases). This CDR3 region has 15 residues. Germline-derived CDR1 and CDR2 are ENHRY and SYGVKD. The germline V and J ends were trimmed by 2 bases and 6 bases, with 17 bases remaining between them. The CDR3 DNA sequence: TGTGCCATCAGTGAGGAGGGGGTTCTAGGATCCGAGCAGTACTTC. Its protein product is CAISEEGVLGSEQYF.

The chain uses TRBV4-1 and TRBJ1-1; 7 bases map to TRBD1. Unmatched junction bases numbered 13, after V lost 6 bases and J lost 6 bases. Germline V gene lookup returns CDR1 MGHRA and CDR2 YSYEKL. The CDR3 consists of 15 residues. The CDR3 nucleotides read TGCGCCAGCAGTACTCCCCGGGGACAGAGATCTGAAGCTTTCTTT. Protein: CASSTPRGQRSEAFF.

Only a few counts were recorded for this clone. The chain joins TRBV18 to TRBJ2-7, with D unclear. With 3 bases removed from V and 5 bases from J, the gap between germline ends came to 11 bases. Germline V CDR1 and CDR2: KGHSH, LQKENI. The CDR3 runs to 13 residues. The CDR3 region has the DNA TGTGCCAGCTCACCCTTCGTCCGGGACGAGCAGTACTTC. Protein: CASSPFVRDEQYF.

J is TRBJ2-7 and V is TRBV7-9, with 12 bases lining up with TRBD1. The germline gives CDR1 SEHNR, CDR2 FQNEAQ (reference sequence). The J segment lost 7 bases and the V segment lost 5 bases, leaving 9 bases of the junction unmatched. This CDR3 has 15 residues. CDR3 in DNA: TGTGCCAGCAGCCACGGGACAGGGGGCCTGAAGGAGCAGTACTTC. The encoded protein is CASSHGTGGLKEQYF.

This chain links TRBV5-1 with TRBJ1-4; D call uncertain. The CDR3 has 16 amino acids. CDR1 is SGHRS, CDR2 YFSETQ, per germline. V lost 0 bases, J lost 0 bases, and 9 bases lay in between. The CDR3 here is CASSLGSRATNEKLFF. The CDR3, as DNA: TGCGCCAGCAGCTTGGGAAGTCGGGCAACTAATGAAAAACTGTTTTTT. The full variable domain, in which reference TRBV5-1 and TRBJ1-4 provide the parts outside the CDR3, is KAGVTQTPRYLIKTRGQQVTLSCSPISGHRSVSWYQQTPGQGLQFLFEYFSETQRNKGNFPGRFSGRQFSNSRSEMNVSTLELGDSALYLCASSLGSRATNEKLFFGSGTQLSVL.

This chain links TRBV25-1 with TRBJ1-6; D remains ambiguous. The CDR3 runs 13 residues. CDR1 MGHDK and CDR2 SYGVNS come from the germline V gene. The germline V and J ends were trimmed by 3 bases and 7 bases, with 7 bases remaining between them. CDR3 region: CASSDSENSPLHF. The CDR3 DNA follows: TGTGCCAGCAGTGATTCGGAGAATTCACCCCTCCACTTT.

This clone was observed a single time. This chain links TRBV5-1 with TRBJ2-3; TRBD1 agrees at 12 bases. The CDR3 has 16 amino acids. The junction had 6 bases not matched to a gene; V was cut back by 3 bases and J by 4 bases. The germline V gene has CDR1 SGHRS and CDR2 YFSETQ. The CDR3 sequence is CASSYGTGGASDTQYF. Written as DNA, the CDR3 is TGCGCCAGCAGCTACGGGACAGGGGGCGCCTCAGATACGCAGTATTTT.

The chain carries TRBV6-5 and TRBJ2-1; 10 bases map to TRBD2. Trimming took 4 bases from V and 7 from J; bases not matched to a gene: 10. The length of the CDR3 is 16 residues. Per the germline V gene, CDR1 is MNHEY and CDR2 is SVGAGI. The CDR3 here is CASSFLAGVPINEQFF. CDR3 coding DNA: TGTGCCAGCAGTTTCCTAGCGGGAGTCCCAATAAATGAGCAGTTCTTC.

This clone has more than one count but fewer than ten. This chain uses TRBV5-1 with TRBJ1-3; a possible D gene is TRBD1 (6 bases). Germline CDR1 SGHRS, CDR2 YFSETQ. Trimming cost V 0 bases and J 0 bases, with 10 bases left between them. The CDR3 totals 16 residues. As DNA, the CDR3 is TGCGCCAGCAGCTTGGCTGGGGGACACTCTGGAAACACCATATATTTT. It codes for CASSLAGGHSGNTIYF.

This clone was seen once. The chain is built from TRBV15 and TRBJ2-1; 10 bases are shared with TRBD2. Germline lookup yields CDR1 LNHNV and CDR2 YYDKDF (reference sequence). This CDR3 has 15 residues. Losses at the gene ends were 3 bases for V and 3 bases for J; bases not matched to a gene: 2. The CDR3 protein is CATSSLAGDYNEQFF. The DNA of the CDR3 is TGTGCCACCAGCAGTCTAGCGGGAGACTACAATGAGCAGTTCTTC.